This TCR beta chain stems from a study of molecular identifiers for immune sequencing clone quantification. Previously described methods and listed TCR primers were employed for the bulk TCR libraries. TCRdb used MiXCR to reprocess the PCR reads, holding one entry per CDR3 protein. The sample includes about 35,000 distinct CDR3 sequences, approximately 19% of them seen just once. The CDR3 consists of 14 residues. V was shortened by 4 bases and J by 0 bases, with 10 bases between the two germline ends. Germline V gene lookup returns CDR1 SGDLS and CDR2 YYNGEE. In the sort, naive CD8 T cells were defined as CD8+CD4-CCR7+CD45RA+. The table lists this clonotype with many counts.

The receptor was derived from a human donor in good health. Some libraries in this study had Jurkat cell RNA spiked in. This sequence joins TRBV9 and TRBJ1-1; a possible D gene is TRBD1 (6 bases). The sequencing input was naive CD8+ T cells from blood, with Jurkat cell RNA spiked in. Stated subset: FACS-sorted CD8+CD4-CCR7+CD45RA+ naive T cells. DNA for the CDR3: TGTGCCAGCAGCCCAGGGGTTATGAACACTGAAGCTTTCTTT. Translating gives CASSPGVMNTEAFF. The whole variable domain, filled in from reference TRBV9 and TRBJ1-1, reads DSGVTQTPKHLITATGQRVTLRCSPRSGDLSVYWYQQSLDQGLQFLIQYYNGEERAKGNILERFSAQQFPDLHSELNLSSLELGDSALYFCASSPGVMNTEAFFGQGTRLTVV.